The following is a T cell receptor beta chain sequence with its context. This sample is part of a study of blood T cell repertoires in COVID-19. Measured with immunoSEQ multiplex PCR; TCRdb has only the in-frame clones, and not every one. The sample includes some 41,000 clones, roughly 85% of them seen just once. V was pared by 1 base and J by 1 base, with 11 bases between. This CDR3 is built from 15 residues. The germline CDR1 and CDR2 sequences are SGHRS and YFSETQ. This receptor was obtained from a woman aged 70-85 years with acute or convalescent COVID-19. Material for sequencing was peripheral blood. This chain uses TRBV5-1 with TRBJ1-1; tentative D call: TRBD1 (5 bases). CDR3 sequence: CASSLFLGANTEAFF. The CDR3 bases are TGCGCCAGCAGCTTGTTTTTAGGGGCGAACACTGAAGCTTTCTTT. Using reference TRBV5-1 and TRBJ1-1 for the parts outside the CDR3, the full variable domain is KAGVTQTPRYLIKTRGQQVTLSCSPISGHRSVSWYQQTPGQGLQFLFEYFSETQRNKGNFPGRFSGRQFSNSRSEMNVSTLELGDSALYLCASSLFLGANTEAFFGQGTRLTVV.